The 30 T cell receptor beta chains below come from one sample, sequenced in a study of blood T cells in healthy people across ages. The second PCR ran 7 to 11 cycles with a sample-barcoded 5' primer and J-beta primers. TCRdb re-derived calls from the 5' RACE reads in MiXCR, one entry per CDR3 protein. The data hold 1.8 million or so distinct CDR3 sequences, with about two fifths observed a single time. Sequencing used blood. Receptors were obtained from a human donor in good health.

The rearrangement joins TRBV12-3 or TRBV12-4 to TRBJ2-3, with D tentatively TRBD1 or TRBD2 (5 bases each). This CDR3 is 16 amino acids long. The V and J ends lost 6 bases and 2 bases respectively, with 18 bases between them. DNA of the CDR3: TGTGCCAGCAGGCGAGGGGTTAACCCGCTCACAGATACGCAGTATTTT. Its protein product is CASRRGVNPLTDTQYF.

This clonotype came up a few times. CDR3 sequence: CASTKGGEHEQYF. The CDR3 nucleotides are TGTGCCAGTACCAAGGGGGGGGAGCACGAGCAGTACTTC. V is TRBV28 and J is TRBJ2-7; tentative D call: TRBD2 (7 bases). This CDR3 is 13 amino acids long. Trimming stripped 9 bases from V and 5 bases from J, with 17 bases between. Looked up from germline, CDR1 is MDHEN and CDR2 is SYDVKM. The complete variable domain, with remaining parts taken from reference TRBV28 and TRBJ2-7, reads DVKVTQSSRYLVKRTGEKVFLECVQDMDHENMFWYRQDPGLGLRLIYFSYDVKMKEKGDIPEGYSVSREKKERFSLILESASTNQTSMYLCASTKGGEHEQYFGPGTRLTVT.

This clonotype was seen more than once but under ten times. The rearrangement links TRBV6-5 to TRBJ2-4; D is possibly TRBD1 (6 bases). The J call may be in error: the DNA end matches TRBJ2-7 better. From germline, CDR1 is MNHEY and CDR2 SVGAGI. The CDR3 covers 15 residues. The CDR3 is CASSSDLTGYYEQYF. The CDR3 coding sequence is TGTGCCAGCAGTTCCGATTTGACAGGTTACTACGAGCAGTACTTC.

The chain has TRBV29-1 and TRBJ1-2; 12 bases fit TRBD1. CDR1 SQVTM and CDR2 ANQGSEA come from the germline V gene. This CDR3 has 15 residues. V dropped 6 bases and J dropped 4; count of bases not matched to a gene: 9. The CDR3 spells CSVPRDRGLIYGYTF. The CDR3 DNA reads TGCAGCGTCCCTCGGGACAGGGGGCTCATCTATGGCTACACCTTC.

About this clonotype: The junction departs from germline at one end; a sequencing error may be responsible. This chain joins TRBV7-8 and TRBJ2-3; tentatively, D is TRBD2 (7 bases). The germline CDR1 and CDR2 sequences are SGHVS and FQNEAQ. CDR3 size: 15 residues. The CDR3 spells CASIGGGGHGDTRYF. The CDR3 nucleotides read TGTGCCAGCATAGGTGGGGGGGGCCATGGAGATACGCGGTATTTT.

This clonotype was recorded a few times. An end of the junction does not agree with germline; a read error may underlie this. Here the CDR3 reads CAIRQQEPSNYGSTF. The CDR3 region has the DNA TGTGCCATCAGACAACAGGAACCTTCTAACTATGGCTCCACCTTC. The gene calls are TRBV10-3 and TRBJ1-2; D perhaps matches TRBD1 (5 bases). Germline CDR1 is ENHRY and CDR2 is SYGVKD. CDR3 length: 15 amino acids.

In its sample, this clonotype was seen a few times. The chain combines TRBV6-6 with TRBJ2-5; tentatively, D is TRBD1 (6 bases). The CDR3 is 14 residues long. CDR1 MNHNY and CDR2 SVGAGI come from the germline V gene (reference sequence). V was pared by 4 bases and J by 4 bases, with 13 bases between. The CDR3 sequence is CASSSGVRRETQYF. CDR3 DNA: TGTGCCAGCAGTTCAGGGGTACGTCGAGAGACCCAGTACTTC.

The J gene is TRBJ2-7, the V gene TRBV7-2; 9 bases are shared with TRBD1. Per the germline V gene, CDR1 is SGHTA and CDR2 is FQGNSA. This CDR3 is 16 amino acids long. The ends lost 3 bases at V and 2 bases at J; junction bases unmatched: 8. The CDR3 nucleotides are TGTGCCAGCAGCTTGGGGTCCGGGACAGGGACCTACGAGCAGTACTTC. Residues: CASSLGSGTGTYEQYF.

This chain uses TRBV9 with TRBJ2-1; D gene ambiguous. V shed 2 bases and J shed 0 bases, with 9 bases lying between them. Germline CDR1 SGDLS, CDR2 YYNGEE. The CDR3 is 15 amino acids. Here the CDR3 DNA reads TGTGCCAGCAGCGTCGGAATCGGCTCCTACAATGAGCAGTTCTTC. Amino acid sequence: CASSVGIGSYNEQFF.

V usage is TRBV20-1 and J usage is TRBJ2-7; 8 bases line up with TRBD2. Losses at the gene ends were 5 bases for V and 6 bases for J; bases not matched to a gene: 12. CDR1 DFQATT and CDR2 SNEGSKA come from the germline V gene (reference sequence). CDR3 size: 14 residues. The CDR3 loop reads CSAGTAGDTGEQYF. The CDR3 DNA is TGCAGTGCTGGAACAGCGGGGGATACGGGCGAGCAGTACTTC.

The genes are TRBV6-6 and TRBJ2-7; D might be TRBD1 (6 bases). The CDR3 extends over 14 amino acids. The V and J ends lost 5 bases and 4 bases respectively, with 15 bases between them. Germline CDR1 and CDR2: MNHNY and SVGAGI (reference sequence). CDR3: CASSGTKGDYEQYF. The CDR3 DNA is TGTGCCAGCAGTGGGACAAAAGGGGATTACGAGCAGTACTTC.

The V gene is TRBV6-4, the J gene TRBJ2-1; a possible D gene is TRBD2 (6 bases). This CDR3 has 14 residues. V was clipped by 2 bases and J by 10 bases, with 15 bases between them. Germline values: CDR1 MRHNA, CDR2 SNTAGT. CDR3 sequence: CASSDAGHGREQFF. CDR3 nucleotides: TGTGCCAGCAGTGACGCGGGGCACGGGCGGGAGCAGTTCTTC.

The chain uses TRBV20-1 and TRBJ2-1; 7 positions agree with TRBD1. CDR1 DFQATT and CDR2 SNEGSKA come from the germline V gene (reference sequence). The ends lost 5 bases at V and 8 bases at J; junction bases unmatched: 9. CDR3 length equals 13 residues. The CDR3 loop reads CSAPGQYNDEQFF. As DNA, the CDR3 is TGCAGTGCTCCGGGACAGTACAATGATGAGCAGTTCTTC.

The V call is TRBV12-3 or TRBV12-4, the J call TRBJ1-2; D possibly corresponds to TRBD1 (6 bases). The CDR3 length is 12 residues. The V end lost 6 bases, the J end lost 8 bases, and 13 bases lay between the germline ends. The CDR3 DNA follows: TGTGCCAGCAGCCGACAGGCGTGGGGCTACACCTTC. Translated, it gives CASSRQAWGYTF.

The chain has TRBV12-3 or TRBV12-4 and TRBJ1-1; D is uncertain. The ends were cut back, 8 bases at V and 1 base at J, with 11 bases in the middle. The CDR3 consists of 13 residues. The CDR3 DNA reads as TGTGCCAGCGCATACGGAAGGAACACTGAAGCTTTCTTT. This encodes CASAYGRNTEAFF.

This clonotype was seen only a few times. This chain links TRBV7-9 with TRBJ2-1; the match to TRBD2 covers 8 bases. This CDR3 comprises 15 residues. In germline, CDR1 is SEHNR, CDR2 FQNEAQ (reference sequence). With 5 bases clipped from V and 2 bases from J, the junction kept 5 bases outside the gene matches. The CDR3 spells CASSVGGDAYNEQFF. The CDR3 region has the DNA TGTGCCAGCAGCGTCGGGGGGGACGCCTACAATGAGCAGTTCTTC.

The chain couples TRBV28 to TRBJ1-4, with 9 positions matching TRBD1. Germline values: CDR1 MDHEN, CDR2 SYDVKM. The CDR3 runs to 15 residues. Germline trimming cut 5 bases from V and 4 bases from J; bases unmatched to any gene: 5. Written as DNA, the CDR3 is TGTGCCAGCAGTCCCGGACAGGGGATTAATGAAAAACTGTTTTTT. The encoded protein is CASSPGQGINEKLFF.

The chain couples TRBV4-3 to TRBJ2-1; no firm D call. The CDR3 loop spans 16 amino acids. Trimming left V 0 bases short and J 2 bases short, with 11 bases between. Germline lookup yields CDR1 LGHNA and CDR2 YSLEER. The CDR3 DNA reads TGCGCCAGCAGCCAAGATTCCCAGGTTCCCTACAATGAGCAGTTCTTC. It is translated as CASSQDSQVPYNEQFF.

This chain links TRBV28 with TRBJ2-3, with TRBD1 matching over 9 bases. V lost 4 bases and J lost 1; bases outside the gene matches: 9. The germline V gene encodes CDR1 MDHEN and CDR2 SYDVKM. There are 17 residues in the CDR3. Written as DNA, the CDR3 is TGTGCCAGCAGTTCCACGTACCGGGACAGGGGCACAGATACGCAGTATTTT. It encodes CASSSTYRDRGTDTQYF.

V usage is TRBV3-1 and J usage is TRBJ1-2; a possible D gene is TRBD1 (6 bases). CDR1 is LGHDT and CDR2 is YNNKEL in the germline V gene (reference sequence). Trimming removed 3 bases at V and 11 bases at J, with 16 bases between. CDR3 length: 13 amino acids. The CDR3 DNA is TGTGCCAGCAGCCACCCAACAGGGTTTGGTTACACCTTC. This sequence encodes CASSHPTGFGYTF.

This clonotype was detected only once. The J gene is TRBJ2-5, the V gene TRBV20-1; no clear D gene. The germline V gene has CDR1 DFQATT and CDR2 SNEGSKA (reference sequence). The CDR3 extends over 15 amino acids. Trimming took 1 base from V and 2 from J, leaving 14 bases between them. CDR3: CSARGRVSTQETQYF. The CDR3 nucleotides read TGCAGTGCTAGAGGTCGGGTCTCGACTCAAGAGACCCAGTACTTC.

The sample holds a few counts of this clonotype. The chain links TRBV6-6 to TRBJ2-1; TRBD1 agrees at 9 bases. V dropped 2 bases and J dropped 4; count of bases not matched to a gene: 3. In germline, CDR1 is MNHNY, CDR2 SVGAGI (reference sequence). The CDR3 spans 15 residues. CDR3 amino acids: CASSYGTGLYNEQFF. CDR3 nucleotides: TGTGCCAGCAGTTACGGGACAGGGTTATACAATGAGCAGTTCTTC.

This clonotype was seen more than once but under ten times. CDR3 loop: CASSGGASANYGYTF. Written as DNA, the CDR3 is TGTGCCAGCAGTGGAGGGGCCTCAGCTAACTATGGCTACACCTTC. This chain joins TRBV2 and TRBJ1-2; possible D gene TRBD1, 5 bases. With 4 bases removed from V and 0 bases from J, the gap between germline ends came to 12 bases. From germline, CDR1 is SNHLY and CDR2 FYNNEI. This CDR3 region has 15 residues.

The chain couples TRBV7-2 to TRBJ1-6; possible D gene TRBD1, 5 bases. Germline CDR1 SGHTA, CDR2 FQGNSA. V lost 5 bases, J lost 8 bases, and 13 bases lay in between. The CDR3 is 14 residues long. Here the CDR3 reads CTSSRPGAYSPLHF. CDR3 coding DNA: TGTACCAGCAGCCGCCCCGGGGCCTATTCACCCCTCCACTTT. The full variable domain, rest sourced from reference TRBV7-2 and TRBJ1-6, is GAGVSQSPSNKVTEKGKDVELRCDPISGHTALYWYRQSLGQGLEFLIYFQGNSAPDKSGLPSDRFSAERTGGSVSTLTIQRTQQEDSAVYLCTSSRPGAYSPLHFGNGTRLTVT.

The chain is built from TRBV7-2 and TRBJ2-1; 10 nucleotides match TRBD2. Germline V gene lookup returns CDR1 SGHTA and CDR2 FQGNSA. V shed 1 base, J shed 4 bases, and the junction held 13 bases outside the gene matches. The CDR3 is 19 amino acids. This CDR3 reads CASSLVGLAEAVPYNEQFF. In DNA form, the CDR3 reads TGTGCCAGCAGCTTAGTAGGACTAGCGGAGGCGGTTCCTTACAATGAGCAGTTCTTC.

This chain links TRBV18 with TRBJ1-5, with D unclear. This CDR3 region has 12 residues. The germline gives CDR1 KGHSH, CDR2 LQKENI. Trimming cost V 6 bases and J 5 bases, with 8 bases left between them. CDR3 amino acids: CASSAMDQPQHF. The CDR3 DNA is TGTGCCAGCTCCGCAATGGATCAGCCCCAGCATTTT.

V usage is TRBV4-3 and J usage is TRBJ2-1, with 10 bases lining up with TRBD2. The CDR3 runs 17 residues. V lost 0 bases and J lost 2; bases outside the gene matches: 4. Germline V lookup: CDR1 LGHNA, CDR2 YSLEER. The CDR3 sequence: CASSQDRAGGPYNEQFF. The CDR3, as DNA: TGCGCCAGCAGCCAAGACCGAGCGGGGGGGCCCTACAATGAGCAGTTCTTC.

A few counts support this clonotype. The CDR3 nucleotides are TGTGCCAGCACCAAGGCTCCAGGCCCAAACACTGAAGCTTTCTTT. It encodes CASTKAPGPNTEAFF. This rearrangement joins TRBV6-6 to TRBJ1-1; unclear D gene. The CDR3 runs to 15 residues. Germline CDR1 is MNHNY and CDR2 is SVGAGI (reference sequence). V dropped 7 bases and J dropped 2 bases, with 17 bases sitting between them.

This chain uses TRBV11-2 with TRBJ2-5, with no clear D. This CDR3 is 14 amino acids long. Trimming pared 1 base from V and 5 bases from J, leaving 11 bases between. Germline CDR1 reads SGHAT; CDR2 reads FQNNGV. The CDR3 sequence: CASSLVRPRETQYF. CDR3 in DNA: TGTGCCAGCAGCTTAGTGCGTCCCCGTGAGACCCAGTACTTC.

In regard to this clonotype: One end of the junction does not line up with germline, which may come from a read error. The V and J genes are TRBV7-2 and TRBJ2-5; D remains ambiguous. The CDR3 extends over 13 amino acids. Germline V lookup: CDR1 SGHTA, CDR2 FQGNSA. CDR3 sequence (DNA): TGTGCCAGCAGCTTAGAGCAGCAAGGGACCCAGTACTTC. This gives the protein CASSLEQQGTQYF.